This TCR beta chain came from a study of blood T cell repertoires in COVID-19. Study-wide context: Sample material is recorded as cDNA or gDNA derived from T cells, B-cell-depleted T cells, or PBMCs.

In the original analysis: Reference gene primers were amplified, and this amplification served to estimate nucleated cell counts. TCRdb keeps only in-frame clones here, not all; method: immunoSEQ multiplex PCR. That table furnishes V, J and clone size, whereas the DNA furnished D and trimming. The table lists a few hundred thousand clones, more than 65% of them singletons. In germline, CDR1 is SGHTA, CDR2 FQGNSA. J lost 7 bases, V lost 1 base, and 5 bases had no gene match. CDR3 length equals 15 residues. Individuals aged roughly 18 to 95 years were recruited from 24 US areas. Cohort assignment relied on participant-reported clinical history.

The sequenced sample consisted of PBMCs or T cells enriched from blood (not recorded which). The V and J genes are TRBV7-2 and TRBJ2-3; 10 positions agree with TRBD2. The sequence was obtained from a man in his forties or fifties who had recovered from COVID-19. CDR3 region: CASSLEAGGPHTQYF. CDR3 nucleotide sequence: TGTGCCAGCAGCTTAGAAGCGGGAGGGCCGCATACGCAGTATTTT.